This T cell receptor (beta chain) was found in a study of identical twins. Study findings and constraints: Alpha sequences out of frame and shared by twins had excess low generation probability.

In the case of this clonotype: Its antigen is unknown.

TCRdb independently ran MiXCR on the 5' RACE reads; one entry per CDR3 protein. Of under 1 million distinct CDR3 sequences in the sample, over 9% were seen once. The V and J ends lost 2 bases and 8 bases respectively, with 15 bases between them. The CDR3 spans 14 residues. These data also formed part of another study, on yellow fever vaccine responses in identical twins.

This clonotype originated in a young woman in good health. V and J are TRBV12-3 or TRBV12-4 and TRBJ1-2; weak D call: TRBD1 (5 bases). The specimen was PBMCs. This CDR3 is CASSLHTGTLGYTF. In DNA, the CDR3 is TGTGCCAGCAGTTTACATACCGGGACGCTCGGCTACACCTTC.